A selection of T cell receptor beta chains follows, all from one sample in a study of beta chain features in type 1 diabetes. Profiled with immunoSEQ multiplex PCR; TCRdb holds only in-frame clones, not every one. The table has 450,000 to 550,000 clones, about 29% seen once. Sequencing was done on a sample of naive CD4+ T cells from blood. The source of these receptors is a man between 18 and 35 years old in good health. Both conserved end residues are part of each CDR3. D genes are given only for firm matches. The size entry is marked missing in some rows and otherwise reads once, few, many or a size class.

J gene,D gene,clone size,V gene,CDR3 protein,CDR3 DNA
TRBJ2-7,-,once,TRBV7-2,CASSYTPMLEQYF,TGTGCCAGCAGCTATACCCCCATGTTGGAGCAGTACTTC
TRBJ2-1,TRBD2,-,TRBV10-3,CAIGPGGRHNEQFF,TGTGCCATCGGTCCAGGCGGGAGGCACAATGAGCAGTTCTTC
TRBJ2-4,-,-,TRBV30,CAWTTRVPAKNIQYF,TGTGCCTGGACCACAAGGGTGCCTGCCAAAAACATTCAGTACTTC
TRBJ2-7,TRBD1,-,TRBV19,CASSPTGGSSEQYF,TGTGCCAGTAGTCCGACAGGGGGCTCGTCCGAGCAGTACTTC
TRBJ2-7,TRBD2,-,TRBV4-2,CASSPLAGGPHEQYF,TGTGCCAGCAGCCCACTAGCGGGAGGGCCCCACGAGCAGTACTTC
TRBJ2-1,-,-,TRBV29-1,CSAELGGDNEQFF,TGCAGCGCTGAACTAGGAGGGGACAATGAGCAGTTCTTC
TRBJ2-1,-,-,TRBV23-1,CARVEGIRVNNEQFF,TGCGCCAGGGTCGAGGGGATCCGAGTTAACAATGAGCAGTTCTTC
TRBJ2-6,-,few,TRBV27,CASSDPRGANVLTF,TGTGCCAGCAGCGATCCCCGTGGGGCCAACGTCCTGACTTTC
TRBJ1-1,-,-,TRBV15,CATSRDLQRPGRSTFF,TGTGCCACCAGCAGAGATCTACAGCGGCCAGGTCGTTCGACTTTCTTT
TRBJ2-1,-,few,TRBV7-9,CASSLGSGDEQFF,TGTGCCAGCAGCTTAGGGTCCGGGGATGAGCAGTTCTTC
TRBJ2-2,-,few,TRBV28,CASSFRLTTTGELFF,TGTGCCAGCAGTTTCCGCCTTACTACGACCGGGGAGCTGTTTTTT
TRBJ1-2,-,few,TRBV25-1,CASSENWGPYGYTF,TGTGCCAGCAGTGAAAATTGGGGCCCCTATGGCTACACCTTC
TRBJ2-7,-,-,TRBV7-8,CASRPTGTYEQYF,TGTGCCAGCAGACCAACAGGGACCTACGAGCAGTACTTC
TRBJ2-7,-,few,TRBV20-1,CSARWSYEQYF,TGCAGTGCTAGATGGTCCTACGAGCAGTACTTC
TRBJ2-7,-,few,TRBV7-2,CASSTRTVYEQYF,TGTGCCAGCAGCACTCGGACAGTGTACGAGCAGTACTTC
TRBJ2-5,TRBD1,few,TRBV4-1,CASSQADRGETQYF,TGCGCCAGCAGCCAAGCTGACAGGGGAGAGACCCAGTACTTC
TRBJ2-1,TRBD2,few,TRBV4-2,CASSQEGTSYEQFF,TGTGCCAGCAGCCAAGAGGGGACTAGCTATGAGCAGTTCTTC
TRBJ2-5,TRBD1,-,TRBV30,CALTIQGARKTQYF,TGTGCCTTGACGATACAGGGGGCTAGGAAGACCCAGTACTTC
TRBJ2-7,-,-,TRBV30,CAYKFAYEQYF,TGTGCCTACAAATTTGCTTACGAGCAGTACTTC
TRBJ2-3,-,once,TRBV5-1,CASSSGVADTQYF,TGCGCCAGCAGCTCAGGAGTGGCTGATACGCAGTATTTT
TRBJ2-7,-,-,TRBV10-3,CAITKGQEGYEQYF,TGTGCCATCACCAAAGGACAGGAGGGTTACGAGCAGTACTTC
TRBJ2-1,-,-,TRBV6-5,CASSKRASLGNEQFF,TGTGCCAGCAGCAAAAGGGCCAGCTTGGGGAATGAGCAGTTCTTC
TRBJ1-4,-,-,TRBV19,CASRTDGEKLFF,TGTGCCAGTAGGACGGACGGAGAAAAACTGTTTTTT
TRBJ1-2,TRBD1,few,TRBV23-1,CASSQSDRGYGYTF,TGCGCCAGCAGTCAATCGGACAGGGGCTATGGCTACACCTTC
TRBJ2-5,-,-,TRBV6-1,CASSEGGDKETQYF,TGTGCCAGCAGTGAAGGGGGAGATAAAGAGACCCAGTACTTC
TRBJ1-3,TRBD1,-,TRBV30,CAGHRGKGNTIYF,TGTGCCGGGCACAGGGGGAAGGGAAACACCATATATTTT
TRBJ1-1,-,-,TRBV30,CAWSPLTANTEAFF,TGTGCCTGGAGTCCCCTGACGGCCAACACTGAAGCTTTCTTT
TRBJ2-5,-,few,TRBV29-1,CSGDRDSQETQYF,TGCAGCGGCGACCGGGACTCACAAGAGACCCAGTACTTC
TRBJ2-1,-,-,TRBV7-2,CASSSPGPRYNEQFF,TGTGCCAGCAGCTCGCCGGGACCCCGTTACAATGAGCAGTTCTTC
TRBJ2-1,-,few,TRBV2,CASSEGSNEQFF,TGTGCCAGCAGTGAAGGCAGCAATGAGCAGTTCTTC
TRBJ2-1,-,-,TRBV30,CAWSDWNEQFF,TGTGCCTGGAGTGACTGGAATGAGCAGTTCTTC
TRBJ1-2,-,-,TRBV4-1,CASSQEIITNYGYTF,TGCGCCAGCAGCCAAGAAATCATTACGAACTATGGCTACACCTTC